This T cell receptor beta chain was recorded in a study of control samples from healthy donors and cancer patients. Some clones are missing from TCRdb's copy, which holds only in-frame ones; the method was immunoSEQ multiplex PCR. The sample shows 100,000 to 150,000 clones, about 90% of them seen only once. There are 15 residues in the CDR3. CDR1 SGHAT and CDR2 FQDESV come from the germline V gene (reference sequence). The ends were cut back, 8 bases at V and 5 bases at J, with 21 bases in the middle. Sample: PBMCs. The chain combines TRBV11-1 with TRBJ1-1; TRBD1 might be the D (6 bases). The receptor was derived from a man aged 50-59 years with head and neck cancer. The CDR3 DNA is TGTGCCAGCTCCCCGTACGCAGGGGAGGGGACTGAAGCTTTCTTT. Translating it yields CASSPYAGEGTEAFF.